This passage covers 12 T cell receptor beta chains from one sample sequenced in a study of radiotherapy plus CTLA-4 blockade in lung cancer. Assay: immunoSEQ multiplex PCR; the TCRdb copy retains only in-frame clones and omits some. In the table there are approximately 80,000 clones, under 75% of which are singletons. The sample consisted of peripheral blood, taken from a patient treated with radiotherapy plus ipilimumab. These receptors were taken from a human donor with non-small cell lung cancer whose response to radiotherapy plus ipilimumab could not be evaluated.

The chain links TRBV28 to TRBJ1-1; D uncertain. Germline CDR1 is MDHEN and CDR2 is SYDVKM. The CDR3 covers 12 residues. The ends were cut back, 3 bases at V and 3 bases at J, with 5 bases in the middle. Here the CDR3 reads CASSFSDTEAFF. CDR3 DNA: TGTGCCAGCAGTTTTTCCGACACTGAAGCTTTCTTT.

The chain carries TRBV19 and TRBJ2-7, with TRBD1 matching over 9 bases. This CDR3 spans 16 amino acids. CDR1 LNHDA and CDR2 SQIVND come from the germline V gene (reference sequence). The V gene end was trimmed by 5 bases and the J gene end by 3 bases; junction bases not matched to a gene: 11. The CDR3 is CASSDTPGTGYYEQYF. CDR3 DNA sequence: TGTGCCAGTAGTGACACCCCCGGGACAGGGTACTACGAGCAGTACTTC.

V is TRBV6-6 and J is TRBJ2-3; TRBD1 matches 8 bases. With V trimmed by 5 bases and J by 6 bases, 7 bases remained unmatched. Germline CDR1 and CDR2: MNHNY and SVGAGI (reference sequence). This CDR3 contains 14 residues. The CDR3 DNA sequence: TGTGCCAGCAGTAGGGGACAGGATAGCGATACGCAGTATTTT. Translated: CASSRGQDSDTQYF.

The chain uses TRBV11-3 and TRBJ2-1, with 7 positions matching TRBD2. V trimming: 3 bases; J trimming: 1 base; junction bases outside the gene matches: 3. The V gene's germline CDR1 is SGHNT and CDR2 YENEEA. The CDR3 sequence is 15 residues long. The CDR3, as DNA: TGTGCCAGCAGCTTCCGGGAGGCGTCCTACAATGAGCAGTTCTTC. Translation: CASSFREASYNEQFF.

In its sample, this clone was seen once. CDR3 protein: CASSFPQGARNTEAFF. CDR3 coding DNA: TGTGCCAGCAGTTTCCCCCAGGGGGCCAGGAACACTGAAGCTTTCTTT. The chain employs TRBV28 and TRBJ1-1; the match to TRBD1 covers 8 bases. After removal of 3 bases from V and 1 base from J, the junction contained 7 bases not matched to a gene. There are 16 residues in the CDR3. The V gene's germline CDR1 is MDHEN and CDR2 SYDVKM.

This clone was observed a handful of times. The J gene is TRBJ2-7, the V gene TRBV7-9; D is perhaps TRBD2 (6 bases). CDR1 is SEHNR, CDR2 FQNEAQ, per germline (reference sequence). CDR3 length: 14 residues. With 5 bases removed from V and 2 bases from J, the gap between germline ends came to 13 bases. Written as DNA, the CDR3 is TGTGCCAGCAGCCTGGACTACCAGACCTACGAGCAGTACTTC. It translates to CASSLDYQTYEQYF. The full variable domain, in which reference TRBV7-9 and TRBJ2-7 provide the parts outside the CDR3, is DTGVSQNPRHKITKRGQNVTFRCDPISEHNRLYWYRQTLGQGPEFLTYFQNEAQLEKSRLLSDRFSAERPKGSFSTLEIQRTEQGDSAMYLCASSLDYQTYEQYFGPGTRLTVT.

This clone has only a few counts. The chain couples TRBV7-2 to TRBJ2-4; 12 bases line up with TRBD2. This CDR3 region has 15 residues. The germline CDR1 and CDR2 sequences are SGHTA and FQGNSA. Trimming at V came to 5 bases and at J to 9 bases, leaving 8 bases not matched to a gene. CDR3 in DNA: TGTGCCAGCAGCGTGACTAGCGGGGGAGAGATCATTCAGTACTTC. This codes for CASSVTSGGEIIQYF.

The V gene is TRBV5-4, the J gene TRBJ1-1; tentatively, D is TRBD1 (6 bases). V was trimmed by 5 bases and J by 3 bases, leaving 14 bases between them. Per germline, CDR1 SGHNT and CDR2 YYREEE (reference sequence). This CDR3 is built from 14 residues. In DNA form, the CDR3 reads TGTGCCAGCAGTACCCAACAGGGCTACACTGAAGCTTTCTTT. This codes for CASSTQQGYTEAFF.

This clone was observed a single time. The V call is TRBV7-2, the J call TRBJ2-5; a possible D gene is TRBD2 (6 bases). CDR1 SGHTA and CDR2 FQGNSA come from the germline V gene. The V gene lost 1 base and the J gene lost 2 bases, with 8 bases spanning the gap. The CDR3 has 14 residues. DNA for the CDR3: TGTGCCAGCAGCTTAGTTGGGACTCAAGAGACCCAGTACTTC. It translates to CASSLVGTQETQYF.

This chain links TRBV4-1 with TRBJ2-3, with D unresolved. Trimming pared 1 base from V and 8 bases from J, leaving 13 bases between. Per the germline V gene, CDR1 is MGHRA and CDR2 is YSYEKL. This CDR3 region has 14 residues. CDR3 DNA sequence: TGCGCCAGCAGCCAAGCGTACCCCCCGGGTACGCAGTATTTT. Protein product: CASSQAYPPGTQYF.

DNA of the CDR3: TGCGCCAGCAGGCCCACCCCGACAGGGGGGAGGGACGAGCAGTACTTC. Encoded protein: CASRPTPTGGRDEQYF. The chain joins TRBV4-1 to TRBJ2-7; 9 bases align to TRBD1. The CDR3 covers 16 residues. The germline V gene encodes CDR1 MGHRA and CDR2 YSYEKL. V shed 6 bases and J 5 bases; nucleotides not matched to a gene: 14.

The chain recombines TRBV30 with TRBJ1-4; D may be TRBD1 (6 bases). Trimming left V 1 base short and J 4 bases short, with 13 bases between. Per germline, CDR1 GTSNPN and CDR2 SVGIG (reference sequence). The CDR3 runs 15 residues. Written as DNA, the CDR3 is TGTGCCTGGAGTGAGGACAGTTCCCTTAATGAAAAACTGTTTTTT. This translates into CAWSEDSSLNEKLFF.